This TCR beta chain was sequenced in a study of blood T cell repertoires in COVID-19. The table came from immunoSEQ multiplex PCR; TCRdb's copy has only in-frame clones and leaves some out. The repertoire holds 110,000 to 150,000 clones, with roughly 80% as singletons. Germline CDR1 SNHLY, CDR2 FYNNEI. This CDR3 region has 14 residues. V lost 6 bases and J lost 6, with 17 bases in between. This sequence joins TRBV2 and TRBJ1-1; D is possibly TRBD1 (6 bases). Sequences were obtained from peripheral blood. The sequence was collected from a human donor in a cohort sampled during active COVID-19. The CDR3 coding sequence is TGTGCCAGCAGGACTACAGGGTCGGTTTCTGAAGCTTTCTTT. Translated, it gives CASRTTGSVSEAFF.